This T cell receptor (beta chain) was captured in a study of blood T cells in healthy people across ages. Sample-barcoded 5' priming and a J-beta primer mix drove a second PCR of roughly 6 to 12 cycles. The template-switch adaptor, which had 12 random nucleotides, put a tag on each cDNA molecule. TCRdb redid the calling of the 5' RACE reads with MiXCR, one entry per CDR3 protein. This table has about 400,000 distinct CDR3 sequences, more than 45% appearing once. About this clonotype: Its specificity is unknown.

Study-level points and caveats: Per million T cells, TCR beta diversity dropped roughly linearly as age increased. The unsorted PBMCs prevented any conclusive comparison of naive versus antigen-experienced cells. Diversity figures based on one million T cells were deemed too low.

This CDR3 has 14 amino acids. V dropped 4 bases and J dropped 3 bases, with 11 bases sitting between them. CDR1 SGHRS and CDR2 YFSETQ come from the germline V gene. The sequenced sample consisted of blood. The receptor comes from a man aged 55 to 69 in good health. The J gene is TRBJ2-1, the V gene TRBV5-1; the D gene is possibly TRBD1 (6 bases). CDR3 sequence: CASSRDTFYNEQFF. The CDR3 DNA reads TGCGCCAGCAGCCGGGACACCTTCTACAATGAGCAGTTCTTC.